This entry lists 26 T cell receptor beta chains sequenced from one sample in a study of spatial heterogeneity in lung cancer. The time point is: sample taken at primary tumor resection. Study-wide points: Mutation tallies in tumors tracked expanded intratumoral alpha and beta TCR counts.

Their antigens are not known. TCRdb reanalysed the 5' RACE reads using MiXCR and keeps one entry per CDR3 protein. Altogether about 6,800 distinct CDR3 sequences are present, about 13% being singletons, with the ten largest covering 8% to 10%. Sample: lung tumor tissue, taken at surgery. The receptors come from a male donor with early-stage non-small cell lung cancer.

This clonotype is medium-sized within its sample. In a library made to pick up alpha chains, this beta chain is a stray read with a size that means little. V is TRBV12-3 or TRBV12-4 and J is TRBJ2-2; D remains ambiguous. V was pared by 6 bases and J by 5 bases, with 10 bases between. CDR3 length equals 13 residues. CDR3 DNA: TGTGCCAGCAGCCCATCGTTGACCGGGGAGCTGTTTTTT. This translates into CASSPSLTGELFF.

Judged by abundance, this clonotype is medium-sized. A library made for alpha chains picked up this beta chain off target, so its size means little. This chain connects TRBV4-1 to TRBJ1-2, with TRBD1 matching 7 bases. V shed 4 bases and J 6 bases; nucleotides not matched to a gene: 14. The CDR3 is 16 residues long. Germline CDR1 MGHRA, CDR2 YSYEKL. CDR3 DNA sequence: TGCGCCAGCAGCCCTAGAACAGGGGAAAGATCGAATGGCTACACCTTC. Protein sequence: CASSPRTGERSNGYTF.

This clonotype was recorded a few times. Because the library targeted alpha chains, this beta chain is an off-target read whose size means little. The J gene is TRBJ2-3, the V gene TRBV29-1; D call uncertain. CDR1 and CDR2 from the germline V gene are SQVTM and ANQGSEA. CDR3 size: 14 residues. Trimming cost V 4 bases and J 3 bases, with 14 bases left between them. CDR3 nucleotide sequence: TGCAGCGTTGCGAAGGGTTTCAGGACAGATACGCAGTATTTT. This codes for CSVAKGFRTDTQYF.

This clonotype was seen many times. Because this beta chain is a stray read in a library intended to capture alpha chains, its abundance should not be given much weight. This sequence joins TRBV30 and TRBJ2-5; D is undetermined. Trimming cost V 0 bases and J 6 bases, with 11 bases left between them. The CDR3 is 13 amino acids. Germline V gene sequence: CDR1 GTSNPN, CDR2 SVGIG (reference sequence). As DNA, the CDR3 is TGTGCCTGGAGTGTAACCCCCGGACAGACCCAGTACTTC. It encodes CAWSVTPGQTQYF.

By its share, this clonotype is medium-sized. Within a library made for alpha chains, this beta chain is off target, and its count is uninformative. The chain recombines TRBV3-1 with TRBJ1-2; 8 positions agree with TRBD1. Germline V lookup: CDR1 LGHDT, CDR2 YNNKEL (reference sequence). This CDR3 is 15 amino acids long. J was trimmed by 3 bases and V by 3 bases; bases with no gene match: 6. The CDR3 is CASSHLDRGHYGYTF. For the CDR3, the DNA is TGTGCCAGCAGCCACCTCGACAGGGGTCACTATGGCTACACCTTC.

Details on this clonotype: A library prepared for alpha chains yielded this beta chain as an off-target read; its size is of little meaning. V is TRBV29-1 and J is TRBJ2-5, with 7 nucleotides matching TRBD2. CDR3 size: 14 residues. Trimming at V came to 4 bases and at J to 2 bases, leaving 7 bases not matched to a gene. In germline, CDR1 is SQVTM, CDR2 ANQGSEA. This CDR3 reads CSVGALGGQETQYF. In nucleotides, the CDR3 is TGCAGCGTTGGGGCCCTGGGGGGGCAAGAGACCCAGTACTTC.

Ten or more counts support this clonotype. Since the library was made to target alpha chains, this beta chain is a stray read and its abundance is not meaningful. The rearrangement joins TRBV10-3 to TRBJ2-1; perhaps TRBD2 as D (6 bases). The CDR3 consists of 13 residues. Per the germline V gene, CDR1 is ENHRY and CDR2 is SYGVKD. V was trimmed by 4 bases and J by 7 bases, leaving 11 bases between them. In nucleotides, the CDR3 is TGTGCCATCAGTGTGGAGGGCGGAAATGAGCAGTTCTTC. Its translation is CAISVEGGNEQFF.

This clonotype occurred a few times. A library made for alpha chains picked up this beta chain off target, so its size means little. In nucleotides, the CDR3 is TGTGCCAGCAGTACGAACACCGGGGAGCTGTTTTTT. Translation: CASSTNTGELFF. J is TRBJ2-2 and V is TRBV11-2; D call uncertain. In germline, CDR1 is SGHAT, CDR2 FQNNGV. Trimming cost V 6 bases and J 0 bases, with 2 bases left between them. CDR3 length: 12 residues.

This clonotype is categorized as medium-sized (0.01 to 0.1%). This beta chain is a stray sequence in a library constructed for alpha chains; its clone size is not meaningful. The rearrangement links TRBV12-3 or TRBV12-4 to TRBJ1-1, with D tentatively TRBD1 (5 bases). The length of the CDR3 is 13 residues. Trimming shortened V by 4 bases and J by 7 bases, and 13 bases separated the two germline ends. The DNA of the CDR3 is TGTGCCAGCAGTTACGGTACGGGGGGTGAAGCTTTCTTT. It translates to CASSYGTGGEAFF.

A remark on this clonotype: Being off target in a library aimed at alpha chains, this beta chain has a size of little meaning. The chain links TRBV7-2 to TRBJ1-2, with D uncertain. The CDR3 length is 13 residues. Germline V gene data show CDR1 as SGHTA and CDR2 as FQGNSA. The V gene lost 4 bases and the J gene lost 0 bases, with 6 bases spanning the gap. The CDR3 sequence: CASSSLSNYGYTF. DNA for the CDR3: TGTGCCAGCAGCTCGCTATCTAACTATGGCTACACCTTC. The whole variable domain, remainder taken from reference TRBV7-2 and TRBJ1-2, is GAGVSQSPSNKVTEKGKDVELRCDPISGHTALYWYRQSLGQGLEFLIYFQGNSAPDKSGLPSDRFSAERTGGSVSTLTIQRTQQEDSAVYLCASSSLSNYGYTFGSGTRLTVV.

Many counts were recorded for this clonotype. Found in a library prepared for alpha chains, this beta chain is an off-target read, and its abundance has little meaning. This rearrangement joins TRBV3-1 to TRBJ1-1, with D uncertain. Between the trimmed V and J ends, which lost 2 bases and 8 bases, there was a span of 12 bases. CDR1 and CDR2 from the germline V gene are LGHDT and YNNKEL (reference sequence). The CDR3 is 13 amino acids. The CDR3 DNA is TGTGCCAGCAGCCAAAGAGTTTCCATCGAAGCTTTCTTT. It encodes CASSQRVSIEAFF.

In its sample, this clonotype ranks as medium-sized. This beta chain is an off-target read within a library intended for alpha chains, so its frequency means little. This chain joins TRBV12-3 or TRBV12-4 and TRBJ1-2; D is perhaps TRBD1 (6 bases). V dropped 4 bases and J dropped 4 bases, with 13 bases sitting between them. The CDR3 spans 14 residues. CDR3 in amino acids: CASSWGGGSYGYTF. CDR3 sequence (DNA): TGTGCCAGCAGTTGGGGAGGGGGGAGCTATGGCTACACCTTC.

Relative to its sample, this clonotype is medium-sized (0.01 to 0.1%). The junction does not match germline at one end; this may be a read error. Since the library was made to target alpha chains, this beta chain is a stray read and its abundance is not meaningful. The chain carries TRBV2 and TRBJ1-2; D is ambiguous. Germline CDR1 and CDR2: SNHLY and FYNNEI. The CDR3 has 14 residues. As DNA, the CDR3 is TGTGCCAGCAGGGAAGGAGTCCCATCTTATGGCTACACCTTC. It is translated as CASREGVPSYGYTF. The complete variable domain, with remaining parts taken from reference TRBV2 and TRBJ1-2, reads EPEVTQTPSHQVTQMGQEVILRCVPISNHLYFYWYRQILGQKVEFLVSFYNNEISEKSEIFDDQFSVERPDGSNFTLKIRSTKLEDSAMYFCASREGVPSYGYTFGSGTRLTVV.

Judged by abundance, this clonotype is medium-sized (0.01 to 0.1%). This beta chain is an off-target read within a library intended for alpha chains, so its frequency means little. This chain connects TRBV20-1 to TRBJ2-3; TRBD2 is a possible D gene (6 bases). CDR1 is DFQATT, CDR2 SNEGSKA, per germline (reference sequence). The V gene lost 2 bases and the J gene lost 6 bases, with 15 bases spanning the gap. The CDR3 length is 14 residues. CDR3 sequence reads: CSARSPGGRDTQYF. The CDR3 DNA reads TGCAGTGCTAGATCCCCTGGAGGGAGGGATACGCAGTATTTT.

As for this clonotype: Since the library was made to target alpha chains, this beta chain is a stray read and its abundance is not meaningful. The chain combines TRBV7-2 with TRBJ2-5, with D possibly being TRBD2 (5 bases). This CDR3 has 13 residues. V was pared by 4 bases and J by 4 bases, with 10 bases between. Germline V gives CDR1 SGHTA, CDR2 FQGNSA. In nucleotides, the CDR3 is TGTGCCAGCAGCTCGCCGGGGAGAGAGACCCAGTACTTC. Its protein product is CASSSPGRETQYF.

This clonotype occurred many times. This beta chain was picked up by a library intended for alpha chains and is off target, so its count carries little meaning. The chain carries TRBV3-1 and TRBJ1-2, with TRBD1 as a possible D gene (5 bases). V was shortened by 0 bases and J by 5 bases, with 13 bases between the two germline ends. Germline values: CDR1 LGHDT, CDR2 YNNKEL (reference sequence). The CDR3 covers 15 residues. The CDR3 sequence: CASSQDWGTVYGYTF. The DNA of the CDR3 is TGTGCCAGCAGCCAAGATTGGGGGACGGTATATGGCTACACCTTC.

This clonotype appeared a few times. This beta chain slipped into a library made for alpha chains as a stray read, so its size is not meaningful. The chain uses TRBV4-3 and TRBJ1-4, with unresolved D. The V and J ends lost 1 base and 8 bases respectively, with 14 bases between them. CDR1 and CDR2 (germline): LGHNA, YSLEER. The CDR3 is made up of 15 amino acids. This CDR3 reads CASSQGVFSGEKLFF. CDR3 nucleotides: TGCGCCAGCAGCCAAGGGGTGTTCTCAGGAGAAAAACTGTTTTTT.

Judged by abundance, this clonotype is medium-sized. Little can be read into the size of this beta chain, an off-target read in a library designed for alpha chains. V is TRBV29-1 and J is TRBJ1-2; TRBD1 matches 9 bases. V gave up 1 base and J gave up 4 bases; unmatched junction bases: 1. Germline V gives CDR1 SQVTM, CDR2 ANQGSEA. This CDR3 spans 13 amino acids. The CDR3 sequence is CSVEGDRVYGYTF. CDR3 in DNA: TGCAGCGTTGAAGGGGACAGGGTCTATGGCTACACCTTC.

Turning to this clonotype: A library made for alpha chains picked up this beta chain off target, so its size means little. This chain uses TRBV12-3 or TRBV12-4 with TRBJ1-1, with 8 nucleotides matching TRBD1. The CDR3 contains 13 residues. V gave up 6 bases and J gave up 1 base; unmatched junction bases: 1. The CDR3 here is CASRGQGNTEAFF. For the CDR3, the DNA is TGTGCCAGCAGAGGACAGGGGAACACTGAAGCTTTCTTT.

This clonotype was recorded at least ten times. Little can be read into the size of this beta chain, an off-target read in a library designed for alpha chains. This chain uses TRBV20-1 with TRBJ2-7; D perhaps matches TRBD1 (6 bases). The ends were cut back, 4 bases at V and 0 bases at J, with 10 bases in the middle. The CDR3 consists of 13 residues. The V gene's germline CDR1 is DFQATT and CDR2 SNEGSKA (reference sequence). The CDR3: CSATRGHSYEQYF. In nucleotides, the CDR3 is TGCAGTGCTACCAGGGGCCACTCCTACGAGCAGTACTTC.

This clonotype is categorized as medium-sized. This beta chain is a stray sequence in a library constructed for alpha chains; its clone size is not meaningful. V usage is TRBV9 and J usage is TRBJ2-1, with TRBD2 identical over 10 bases. This CDR3 is 15 amino acids long. Germline values: CDR1 SGDLS, CDR2 YYNGEE. J lost 3 bases, V lost 3 bases, and 3 bases had no gene match. CDR3 coding DNA: TGTGCCAGCAGCGCGCTAGCGGGAGACTACAATGAGCAGTTCTTC. Translation: CASSALAGDYNEQFF.

By frequency in the sample, this clonotype is medium-sized. Because this beta chain is a stray read in a library intended to capture alpha chains, its abundance should not be given much weight. The J gene is TRBJ2-7, the V gene TRBV29-1; D gene unclear. Germline CDR1 SQVTM, CDR2 ANQGSEA. V lost 6 bases and J lost 0, with 27 bases in between. This CDR3 region has 18 residues. CDR3 sequence reads: CSVIAQSKRTTYSYEQYF. CDR3 sequence (DNA): TGCAGCGTCATCGCCCAGAGCAAGCGAACTACCTACTCCTACGAGCAGTACTTC.

This clonotype has ten or more counts. This beta chain is a stray read from a library made for alpha chains; its abundance is not meaningful. The chain couples TRBV13 to TRBJ1-5, with D unclear. V lost 5 bases to trimming and J lost 5 bases, with 16 bases between them. Germline CDR1 reads PRHDT; CDR2 reads FYEKMQ (reference sequence). The length of the CDR3 is 15 residues. The CDR3 DNA follows: TGTGCCAGCAGCCCATACCGTCCACCGGATCAGCCCCAGCATTTT. Protein product: CASSPYRPPDQPQHF.

This clonotype appeared a few times. This beta chain slipped into a library made for alpha chains as a stray read, so its size is not meaningful. The V call is TRBV6-5, the J call TRBJ2-2; tentatively, D is TRBD1 (6 bases). Germline V gives CDR1 MNHEY, CDR2 SVGAGI. Trimming removed 6 bases from V and 2 bases from J, with 10 bases in between. The CDR3 contains 14 residues. CDR3 loop: CASSSGTNTGELFF. In DNA, the CDR3 is TGTGCCAGCAGCTCCGGGACAAACACCGGGGAGCTGTTTTTT.

This clonotype came up a few times. This beta chain represents an off-target read in a library built for alpha chains; its size is of limited meaning. J is TRBJ2-1 and V is TRBV7-9, with TRBD1 as a possible D gene (7 bases). The CDR3 is made up of 15 amino acids. From germline, CDR1 is SEHNR and CDR2 FQNEAQ (reference sequence). V lost 0 bases, J lost 9 bases, and 15 bases lay in between. CDR3 protein: CASSLASHRGGEQFF. The CDR3 DNA reads TGTGCCAGCAGCTTAGCATCTCACAGGGGAGGTGAGCAGTTCTTC.

Many counts were recorded for this clonotype. Since the library was made to target alpha chains, this beta chain is a stray read and its abundance is not meaningful. V and J are TRBV9 and TRBJ1-4, with D possibly matching TRBD1 (6 bases). Germline-derived CDR1 and CDR2 are SGDLS and YYNGEE. V was cut by 3 bases and J by 1 base, with 7 bases left in between. This CDR3 is 14 amino acids long. The CDR3: CASSGGGTNEKLFF. The CDR3 DNA reads TGTGCCAGCAGCGGAGGGGGAACTAATGAAAAACTGTTTTTT.